Following are 12 T cell receptor beta chains from one sample sequenced in a study of T cell changes during pregnancy in multiple sclerosis. Sequencing used immunoSEQ multiplex PCR; TCRdb keeps in-frame clones, though not all of them. The sample records approximately 57,000 clones, under 95% being singletons. Sequencing used CD4+ T cells from peripheral blood mononuclear cells, obtained in the second trimester of pregnancy. The receptors here all came from a female donor with multiple sclerosis, enrolled in a pregnancy study.

The CDR3 nucleotides read TGTGCCAGCAGCCCGGGACTAGCGGGGACCGGGGAGCTGTTTTTT. As protein: CASSPGLAGTGELFF. The chain links TRBV5-4 to TRBJ2-2; TRBD2 aligns across 13 bases. The germline CDR1 and CDR2 sequences are SGHNT and YYREEE (reference sequence). V lost 4 bases to trimming and J lost 5 bases; unmatched junction nucleotides: 2. This CDR3 comprises 15 residues.

The genes are TRBV5-6 and TRBJ2-3; 10 bases are a match to TRBD2. This CDR3 spans 14 amino acids. Germline CDR1 SGHDT, CDR2 YYEEEE. V shed 2 bases and J 7 bases; nucleotides not matched to a gene: 4. CDR3 residues: CASSFGLAENTQYF. As DNA, the CDR3 is TGTGCCAGCAGCTTCGGACTAGCGGAGAATACGCAGTATTTT.

The chain recombines TRBV7-8 with TRBJ2-7; tentative D call: TRBD1 (6 bases). CDR3 length: 13 residues. V lost 6 bases, J lost 2 bases, and 11 bases lay in between. CDR1 SGHVS and CDR2 FQNEAQ come from the germline V gene. The CDR3 spells CASRGHTPYEQYF. In DNA, the CDR3 is TGTGCCAGCAGGGGACATACCCCCTACGAGCAGTACTTC.

The V call is TRBV28, the J call TRBJ1-5; maybe TRBD1 (6 bases). Trimming stripped 5 bases from V and 0 bases from J, with 14 bases between. The CDR3 is 16 amino acids. CDR1 is MDHEN, CDR2 SYDVKM, per germline. CDR3 in amino acids: CASSQQTGPSNQPQHF. The CDR3, as DNA: TGTGCCAGCAGTCAACAGACAGGACCTAGCAATCAGCCCCAGCATTTT.

This chain's CDR3 is CASSPPAAGVTTDTQYF. CDR3 in DNA: TGTGCCAGCAGCCCCCCGGCAGCGGGAGTTACCACAGATACGCAGTATTTT. This chain connects TRBV7-8 to TRBJ2-3; 8 nucleotides match TRBD2. J gave up 2 bases and V 5 bases, and 12 bases lay outside the gene matches. Per germline, CDR1 SGHVS and CDR2 FQNEAQ. This CDR3 region has 17 residues.

The J gene is TRBJ2-1, the V gene TRBV5-1; TRBD2 matches 7 bases. Germline V gene lookup returns CDR1 SGHRS and CDR2 YFSETQ. This CDR3 contains 17 residues. V lost 0 bases to trimming and J lost 7 bases; unmatched junction nucleotides: 13. The CDR3, as DNA: TGCGCCAGCAGCTTGGGCCCTGGGAGGGCCGGTGCAAATGAGCAGTTCTTC. This sequence encodes CASSLGPGRAGANEQFF.

This clone was seen a single time. This sequence joins TRBV5-1 and TRBJ1-4; weak D call: TRBD1 (5 bases). CDR3 length: 15 residues. Germline CDR1 SGHRS, CDR2 YFSETQ. Trimming removed 4 bases from V and 7 bases from J, with 17 bases in between. The CDR3 region has the DNA TGCGCCAGCAGCCCGGGGGGGGAAAAGGGTGAAAAACTGTTTTTT. It encodes CASSPGGEKGEKLFF.

V gene TRBV5-1 combines with J gene TRBJ2-2, with D maybe TRBD1 (6 bases). There are 15 residues in the CDR3. V was trimmed by 4 bases and J by 5 bases, leaving 15 bases between them. Germline V gives CDR1 SGHRS, CDR2 YFSETQ. As DNA, the CDR3 is TGCGCCAGCAGCCGAGAGACAGGTGGGACCGGGGAGCTGTTTTTT. Residues: CASSRETGGTGELFF.

This sequence joins TRBV5-1 and TRBJ2-3, with 9 bases aligning to TRBD1. V was clipped by 2 bases and J by 3 bases; unmatched bases: 1. Germline values: CDR1 SGHRS, CDR2 YFSETQ. The CDR3 contains 14 residues. This chain's CDR3 is CASSLQGATDTQYF. CDR3 bases: TGCGCCAGCAGCTTACAGGGGGCGACAGATACGCAGTATTTT.

V is TRBV7-3 and J is TRBJ1-2; 10 bases match TRBD1. The CDR3 is 14 amino acids. Trimming cost V 5 bases and J 3 bases; bases outside gene matches: 3. CDR1 is SGHTA, CDR2 FQGTGA, per germline. The CDR3 nucleotides are TGTGCCAGCAGCACCGGACAGGGGGACTATGGCTACACCTTC. Its translation: CASSTGQGDYGYTF. Drawing the rest from reference TRBV7-3 and TRBJ1-2, the complete variable domain is GAGVSQTPSNKVTEKGKYVELRCDPISGHTALYWYRQSLGQGPEFLIYFQGTGAADDSGLPNDRFFAVRPEGSVSTLKIQRTERGDSAVYLCASSTGQGDYGYTFGSGTRLTVV.

This chain joins TRBV5-1 and TRBJ2-7; 7 nucleotides line up with TRBD2. CDR3 length: 15 amino acids. Looked up from germline, CDR1 is SGHRS and CDR2 is YFSETQ. Trimming at V came to 0 bases and at J to 2 bases, leaving 5 bases not matched to a gene. The chain's CDR3 is CASSLDGGLPYEQYF. CDR3 nucleotides: TGCGCCAGCAGCTTGGACGGGGGGTTACCCTACGAGCAGTACTTC. The variable domain in full, completed from reference TRBV5-1 and TRBJ2-7, reads KAGVTQTPRYLIKTRGQQVTLSCSPISGHRSVSWYQQTPGQGLQFLFEYFSETQRNKGNFPGRFSGRQFSNSRSEMNVSTLELGDSALYLCASSLDGGLPYEQYFGPGTRLTVT.

Of note for this clone: The junction departs from germline at one end; a sequencing error may be responsible. The chain links TRBV5-3 to TRBJ1-1; TRBD1 matches 8 bases. TRBV5-3 is an ORF, with its function uncertain. This CDR3 region has 14 residues. CDR3 residues: CASSSLDRVNEAFF. The DNA for the CDR3 is TGTGCCAGCAGCTCCTTGGACAGGGTCAATGAAGCTTTCTTT.